The present T cell receptor (beta chain) was sequenced within a study of cytomegalovirus exposure and HLA in healthy donors. Germline V lookup: CDR1 SGHTS, CDR2 YDEGEE. The CDR3 runs 15 residues. V was cut by 4 bases and J by 0 bases, with 11 bases left in between. The PCR ran on 60 Vbeta and 13 Jbeta primers. Generated by immunoSEQ multiplex PCR, the TCRdb table keeps only in-frame clones and is missing some. The table lists approximately 100,000 clones, about two thirds of them singletons, with about 2.8% in the top ten. The clonotype originates from a female donor in good health and CMV-seronegative. The V and J genes are TRBV5-8 and TRBJ1-5, with D possibly matching TRBD1 (5 bases). The sample taken for sequencing was PBMCs. Here the CDR3 DNA reads TGTGCCAGCAGCCCTGGACAAACTAGCAATCAGCCCCAGCATTTT. This gives the protein CASSPGQTSNQPQHF.